This T cell receptor beta chain comes out of a study of blood T cell repertoires in COVID-19. Method: immunoSEQ multiplex PCR; TCRdb's copy keeps in-frame clones and lacks some. The profile shows 250,000 to 350,000 clones, roughly 90% of them singletons. The germline CDR1 and CDR2 sequences are SGDLS and YYNGEE. With 0 bases clipped from V and 0 bases from J, the junction kept 7 bases outside the gene matches. The CDR3 loop spans 18 amino acids. This clone showed up just once. This clonotype was obtained from a man aged 18 to 30 with active or convalescent COVID-19. V usage is TRBV9 and J usage is TRBJ2-1; 9 bases are shared with TRBD2. Input material: peripheral blood. The CDR3 sequence is CASSVGSSGDGSYNEQFF. The CDR3 DNA sequence: TGTGCCAGCAGCGTAGGGTCTAGCGGGGATGGCTCCTACAATGAGCAGTTCTTC.